These 3 T cell receptor beta chains originate from one sample sequenced in a study of radiotherapy plus CTLA-4 blockade in lung cancer. TCRdb's table, derived via immunoSEQ multiplex PCR, lists solely in-frame clones and lacks some. The sample contains 90,000 or so clones, around 88% of which appear only once. Sample: peripheral blood, taken from a patient treated with radiotherapy plus ipilimumab. All receptors derive from a human donor with non-small cell lung cancer who had a partial response to radiotherapy plus ipilimumab.

The chain recombines TRBV6-5 with TRBJ2-7; 7 positions agree with TRBD1. The germline CDR1 and CDR2 sequences are MNHEY and SVGAGI. V shed 11 bases and J 0 bases; nucleotides not matched to a gene: 7. CDR3 length: 13 residues. The CDR3 protein is CAAGDRYSYEQYV. CDR3 DNA sequence: TGTGCCGCCGGGGACAGATACTCCTACGAGCAGTACGTC.

V and J are TRBV6-6 and TRBJ2-6; D may be TRBD1 (6 bases). Germline V gene lookup returns CDR1 MNHNY and CDR2 SVGAGI (reference sequence). Trimming pared 8 bases from V and 0 bases from J, leaving 11 bases between. The CDR3 is 15 residues long. Here the CDR3 reads CASQKDSSGANVLTF. CDR3 nucleotides: TGTGCCAGCCAAAAGGACAGCTCTGGGGCCAACGTCCTGACTTTC.

CDR3 amino acids: CASSLRGGHGYTF. CDR3 DNA: TGTGCCAGCAGTTTAAGGGGAGGCCATGGCTACACCTTC. The chain joins TRBV28 to TRBJ1-2, with D possibly being TRBD1 (5 bases). Germline CDR1 reads MDHEN; CDR2 reads SYDVKM. Trimming pared 2 bases from V and 6 bases from J, leaving 10 bases between. CDR3 length: 13 residues.